This TCR beta chain was recorded in a study of somatic mutations in cytotoxic T cells in rheumatoid arthritis. General study findings and limits: For patients with rheumatoid arthritis, CD8+ clonality went up with age, while healthy controls showed no such change.

On this clone: The antigen is unknown.

The CDR3 has 13 residues. The germline gives CDR1 SGHRS, CDR2 YFSETQ. Libraries were prepared by immunoSEQ multiplex PCR; TCRdb keeps only in-frame clonotypes and omits some of them. The table lists fewer than 20,000 clones, approximately 80% of them singletons, with 12% in the top ten. Positive magnetic bead selection was used to isolate CD4+ and CD8+ cells; purity was checked by flow cytometry. The sample was CD8+ T cells sorted from blood. This rearrangement joins TRBV5-1 to TRBJ2-7; the D is unclear. The clonotype was recovered from an adult with rheumatoid arthritis. CDR3 residues: CASSLEPWSALRV. The CDR3 DNA sequence: TGCGCCAGCAGCTTGGAACCTTGGAGCGCGCTAAGGGTC.